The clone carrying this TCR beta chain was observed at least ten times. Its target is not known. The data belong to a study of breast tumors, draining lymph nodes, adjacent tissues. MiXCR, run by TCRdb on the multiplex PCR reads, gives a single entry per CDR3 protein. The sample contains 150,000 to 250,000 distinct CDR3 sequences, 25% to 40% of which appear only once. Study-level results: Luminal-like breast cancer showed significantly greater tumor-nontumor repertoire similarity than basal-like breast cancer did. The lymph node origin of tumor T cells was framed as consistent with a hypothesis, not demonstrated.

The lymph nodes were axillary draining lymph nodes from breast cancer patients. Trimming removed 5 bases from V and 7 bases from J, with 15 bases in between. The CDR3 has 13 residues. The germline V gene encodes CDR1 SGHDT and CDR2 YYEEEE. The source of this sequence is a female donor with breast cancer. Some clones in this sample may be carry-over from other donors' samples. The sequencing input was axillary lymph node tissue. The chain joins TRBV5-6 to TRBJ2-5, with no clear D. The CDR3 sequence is CASRMAREGTQYF. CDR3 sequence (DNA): TGTGCCAGCAGAATGGCTAGGGAAGGGACCCAGTACTTC.